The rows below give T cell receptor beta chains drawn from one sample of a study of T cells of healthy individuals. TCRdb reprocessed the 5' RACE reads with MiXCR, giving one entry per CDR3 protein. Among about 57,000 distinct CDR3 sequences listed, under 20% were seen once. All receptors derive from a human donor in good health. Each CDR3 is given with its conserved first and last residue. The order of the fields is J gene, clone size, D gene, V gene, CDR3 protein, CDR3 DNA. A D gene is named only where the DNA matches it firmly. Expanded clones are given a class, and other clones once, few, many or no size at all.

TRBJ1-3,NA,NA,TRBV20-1,CSGWSGNTIYF,TGCAGTGGGTGGTCTGGAAACACCATATATTTT
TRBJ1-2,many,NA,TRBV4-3,CASSQEIGREGGYTF,TGCGCCAGCAGCCAAGAAATTGGCAGGGAAGGGGGCTACACCTTC
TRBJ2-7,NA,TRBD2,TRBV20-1,CSARGGLAGGISAGEQYF,TGCAGTGCTAGAGGGGGACTAGCGGGAGGGATTTCTGCAGGGGAGCAGTACTTC
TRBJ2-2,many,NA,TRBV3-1,CASSQGSPGVSGELFF,TGTGCCAGCAGCCAAGGAAGCCCCGGGGTCTCCGGGGAGCTGTTTTTT
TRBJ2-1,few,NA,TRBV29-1,CSGWGQKYNEQFF,TGCAGCGGCTGGGGACAAAAGTACAATGAGCAGTTCTTC
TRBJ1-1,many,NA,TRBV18,CASSPSRTENTEAFF,TGTGCCAGCTCACCATCAAGAACAGAGAACACTGAAGCTTTCTTT
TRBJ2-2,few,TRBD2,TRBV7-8,CASSLAVLAGATGELFF,TGTGCCAGCAGCTTAGCGGTCCTAGCGGGAGCCACCGGGGAGCTGTTTTTT
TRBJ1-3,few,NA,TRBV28,CASSTERSGNTIYF,TGTGCCAGCAGTACAGAGCGCTCTGGAAACACCATATATTTT
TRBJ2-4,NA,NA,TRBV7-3,CASSRCRGNIQYF,TGTGCCAGCAGCCGGTGTCGGGGGAACATTCAGTACTTC
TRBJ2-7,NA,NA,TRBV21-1,CASSSKMTGPAGGTYEQYF,TGTGCCAGCAGCAGCAAAATGACAGGTCCAGCGGGAGGCACCTACGAGCAGTACTTC
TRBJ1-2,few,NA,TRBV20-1,CSARDIAGKDGYTF,TGCAGTGCTAGAGATATAGCAGGGAAGGATGGCTACACCTTC
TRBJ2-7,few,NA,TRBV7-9,CASSSLDEVYEQYF,TGTGCCAGCAGCTCCCTTGACGAGGTTTACGAGCAGTACTTC
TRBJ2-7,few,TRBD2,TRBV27,CASSLGRRRELYEQYF,TGTGCCAGCAGTTTGGGTCGACGGCGGGAGTTGTACGAGCAGTACTTC
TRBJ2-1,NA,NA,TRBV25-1,CASSETGGVSYNEQFF,TGTGCCAGCAGTGAAACAGGGGGGGTTTCCTACAATGAGCAGTTCTTC
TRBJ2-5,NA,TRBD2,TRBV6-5,CASSYSWEGGSETQYF,TGTGCCAGCAGTTACTCGTGGGAGGGTGGTAGCGAGACCCAGTACTTC
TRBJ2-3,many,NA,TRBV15,CATSDPERTGTDTQYF,TGTGCCACCAGCGACCCCGAGAGGACGGGCACAGATACGCAGTATTTT
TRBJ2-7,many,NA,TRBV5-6,CASSLRLVYEQYF,TGTGCCAGCAGCTTAAGACTAGTTTACGAGCAGTACTTC
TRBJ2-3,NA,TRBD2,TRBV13,CASSSTGLAGSTDTQYF,TGTGCCAGCAGCTCCACAGGACTAGCGGGATCTACAGATACGCAGTATTTT
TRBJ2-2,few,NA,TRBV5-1,CASSLDAPTNTGELFF,TGCGCCAGCAGCTTGGACGCCCCCACGAACACCGGGGAGCTGTTTTTT
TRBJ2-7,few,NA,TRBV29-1,CSVRSSGYEQYF,TGCAGCGTCCGGAGTAGCGGCTACGAGCAGTACTTC
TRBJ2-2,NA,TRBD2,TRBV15,CATSGGEPNTGELFF,TGTGCCACCAGCGGGGGGGAACCGAACACCGGGGAGCTGTTTTTT
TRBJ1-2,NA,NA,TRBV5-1,CASSLGGSSYGYTF,TGCGCCAGCAGCTTGGGGGGGAGTTCCTATGGCTACACCTTC
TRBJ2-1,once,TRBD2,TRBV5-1,CASSSQTSGPNEQFF,TGCGCCAGCAGCTCGCAGACTAGCGGGCCCAATGAGCAGTTCTTC
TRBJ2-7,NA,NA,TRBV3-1,CASSQGRPYEQYF,TGTGCCAGCAGCCAAGGCCGGCCCTACGAGCAGTACTTC
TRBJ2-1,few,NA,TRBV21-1,CASSRAGGAYNEQFF,TGTGCCAGCAGCAGAGCGGGAGGGGCCTACAATGAGCAGTTCTTC
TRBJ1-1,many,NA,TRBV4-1,CASSQTVNTEAFF,TGCGCCAGCAGCCAGACAGTGAACACTGAAGCTTTCTTT
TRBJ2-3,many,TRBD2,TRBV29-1,CSVVTSGGTDTQYF,TGCAGCGTTGTGACTAGCGGGGGCACAGATACGCAGTATTTT
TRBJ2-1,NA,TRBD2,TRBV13,CASTSGYNNEQFF,TGTGCCAGCACTAGCGGCTATAACAATGAGCAGTTCTTC
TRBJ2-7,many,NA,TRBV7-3,CASSPDGSSTYEQYF,TGTGCCAGCAGCCCTGACGGTTCCTCCACCTACGAGCAGTACTTC
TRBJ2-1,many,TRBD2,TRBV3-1,CASSLTSGTKRNNEQFF,TGTGCCAGCAGCCTAACGAGCGGGACCAAGAGGAACAATGAGCAGTTCTTC
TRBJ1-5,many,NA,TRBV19,CASTVGPSLDQPQHF,TGTGCCAGTACTGTTGGGCCTTCGCTTGATCAGCCCCAGCATTTT
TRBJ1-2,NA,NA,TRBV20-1,CSASDRDTEGYTF,TGCAGTGCTAGCGACCGGGACACGGAAGGCTACACCTTC
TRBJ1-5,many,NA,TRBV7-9,CASSPGLHQPQHF,TGTGCCAGCAGCCCGGGCCTCCATCAGCCCCAGCATTTT
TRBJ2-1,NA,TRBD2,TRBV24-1,CATSDRTTSANEQFF,TGTGCCACCAGTGACCGTACGACTAGCGCCAATGAGCAGTTCTTC
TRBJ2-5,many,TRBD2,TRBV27,CASSFGRTSGVGETQYF,TGTGCCAGCAGTTTCGGGCGGACTAGCGGTGTTGGAGAGACCCAGTACTTC
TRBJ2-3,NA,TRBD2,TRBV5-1,CASSLGEGITDTQYF,TGCGCCAGCAGCCTTGGGGAGGGGATCACAGATACGCAGTATTTT
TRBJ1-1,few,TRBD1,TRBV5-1,CASSYRGTGTEAFF,TGCGCCAGCAGCTACAGGGGAACGGGCACTGAAGCTTTCTTT
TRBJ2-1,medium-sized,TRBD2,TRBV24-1,CATQAGGLSNEQFF,TGTGCCACCCAAGCGGGAGGCCTTAGCAATGAGCAGTTCTTC
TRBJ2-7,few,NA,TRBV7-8,CASSLDVGPTMEQYF,TGTGCCAGCAGCTTAGACGTCGGGCCTACTATGGAGCAGTACTTC
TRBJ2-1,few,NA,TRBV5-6,CASSLSASQQFF,TGTGCCAGCAGCTTGTCAGCATCCCAACAGTTCTTC
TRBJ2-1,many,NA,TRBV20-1,CSARLDLYNEQFF,TGCAGTGCTAGATTGGACCTCTACAATGAGCAGTTCTTC
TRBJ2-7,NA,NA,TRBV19,CASSIGDIPYEQYF,TGTGCCAGTAGTATAGGGGATATACCGTACGAGCAGTACTTC
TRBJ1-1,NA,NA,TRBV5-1,CASTEGGGTNTEAFF,TGCGCCAGCACCGAAGGAGGGGGGACGAACACTGAAGCTTTCTTT
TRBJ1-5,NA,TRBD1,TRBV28,CASRGQGGNQPQNF,TGTGCCAGCAGGGGACAGGGAGGCAATCAGCCCCAGAATTTT
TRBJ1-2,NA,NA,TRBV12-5,CASGLVPTGSLPFYGYTF,TGTGCTAGTGGTTTGGTACCTACAGGCTCCCTTCCATTCTATGGCTACACCTTC
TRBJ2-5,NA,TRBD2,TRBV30,CAWSPVELAGGTQYF,TGTGCCTGGAGTCCCGTGGAACTAGCGGGGGGGACCCAGTACTTC
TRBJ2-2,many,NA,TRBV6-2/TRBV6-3,CASSYSSLVTGELFF,TGTGCCAGCAGTTACTCGAGCCTAGTTACCGGGGAGCTGTTTTTT
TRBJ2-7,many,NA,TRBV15,CATSRETPGSPYEQYF,TGTGCCACCAGCAGAGAGACTCCGGGATCCCCTTACGAGCAGTACTTC
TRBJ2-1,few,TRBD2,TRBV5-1,CASSLAPTSGGVSYEQFF,TGCGCCAGCAGCTTAGCCCCTACTAGCGGGGGGGTTAGCTATGAGCAGTTCTTC
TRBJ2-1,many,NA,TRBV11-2,CASSLSGLGDEQFF,TGTGCCAGCAGCTTATCTGGTCTGGGAGATGAGCAGTTCTTC
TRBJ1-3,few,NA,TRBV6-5,CASKSAGNTIYF,TGTGCCAGCAAATCAGCCGGAAACACCATATATTTT
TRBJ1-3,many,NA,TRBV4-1,CASSQPQGPSGNTIYF,TGCGCCAGCAGCCAACCACAGGGACCCTCTGGAAACACCATATATTTT
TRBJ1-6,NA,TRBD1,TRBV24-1,CATSDLRQGDSPLHF,TGTGCCACCAGTGATTTGCGGCAGGGGGACTCACCCCTCCACTTT